This TCR beta chain originates from a study of blood T cells in healthy people across ages. The sample holds many counts of this clonotype. Per sample, a minimum of 6 million PBMCs were isolated. Then a second PCR, running about 6 to 11 cycles, was carried out with a sample-barcoded 5' primer and a J-beta primer mix. TCRdb re-called the 5' RACE reads with MiXCR, one entry per CDR3 protein. Of fewer than 2,000,000 distinct CDR3 sequences in the sample, 30% to 35% were seen once. The source is a woman younger than 45 in good health. Sequenced material: blood.

This chain's CDR3 is CSVESPGEQYF. The CDR3 nucleotides read TGCAGCGTTGAATCCCCAGGAGAGCAGTACTTC. The rearrangement uses TRBV29-1 and TRBJ2-7, with D unresolved. Germline loops: CDR1 SQVTM, CDR2 ANQGSEA. Trimming cost V 2 bases and J 7 bases, with 9 bases left between them. The CDR3 totals 11 residues.